Sequencing of this T cell receptor beta chain was carried out in a study of post-analysis software for immune sequencing data. Study results and limitations: F-measure co-clustering was strong for batch-matched samples.

This clonotype has a handful of counts. The antigen remains unidentified. cDNA libraries of TCR beta carried unique molecular identifiers. TCRdb itself ran the PCR reads through MiXCR, one entry per CDR3 protein. Among more than 350,000 distinct CDR3 sequences listed, 30% to 45% were seen once. The sequencing input was blood. This sequence was found in a girl aged 2 to 9 with multiple sclerosis.

The CDR3 bases are TGTGCCAGCAGCCCCGTCGGGACAGGGATTGGAGTGAATGAAAAACTGTTTTTT. Encoded protein: CASSPVGTGIGVNEKLFF. The rearrangement links TRBV11-2 to TRBJ1-4, with 9 bases that match TRBD1. Unmatched junction bases numbered 15, after V lost 5 bases and J lost 5 bases. Germline V gene data show CDR1 as SGHAT and CDR2 as FQNNGV. This CDR3 is built from 18 residues.